A selection of T cell receptor beta chains follows, all from one sample in a study of blood T cell repertoires in COVID-19. Generated by immunoSEQ multiplex PCR, the TCRdb table keeps only in-frame clones and is missing some. The sample includes around 50,000 clones, around 89% of them seen just once. The sample consisted of peripheral blood. These receptors came from a man in his fifties with active COVID-19. CDR3s include the opening cysteine and the closing phenylalanine or tryptophan. A D gene is named only where the DNA matches it firmly. Size values are once, few and many counts, or a class for expanded clones, and some rows have none.

D	J	V	size	DNA	CDR3
NA	TRBJ1-5	TRBV27	NA	TGTGCCAGCAGTTCCACACAGGCGCTTTATAGGGTCCAGCATTTT	CASSSTQALYRVQHF
NA	TRBJ2-6	TRBV6-1	NA	TGTGCCAGCAGTGATATCGGGGGTTGGGTAGCCTCTGGGGCCAACGTCCTGACTTTC	CASSDIGGWVASGANVLTF
NA	TRBJ1-5	TRBV19	NA	TGTGCCAGTAGTATATATTCAGGGATGGTGGGGCCCCAGCATTTT	CASSIYSGMVGPQHF
NA	TRBJ1-6	TRBV27	NA	TGTGCCAGCAGTTTATCCCACAGGGCCAACTATAATTCACCCCTCCACTTT	CASSLSHRANYNSPLHF
NA	TRBJ2-1	TRBV6-5	once	TGTGCCAGCCAAAAAGGAGTCTCCTACAATGAGCAGTTCTTC	CASQKGVSYNEQFF
NA	TRBJ2-2	TRBV7-3	NA	TGTGCCAGCAGCCTCTTAATAACCGGGGAGCTGTTTTTT	CASSLLITGELFF
TRBD2	TRBJ2-7	TRBV6-5	NA	TGTGCCAGCAGGGGGACTAGCGGGGGGCTAGGTGAGCAGTACTTC	CASRGTSGGLGEQYF
NA	TRBJ1-6	TRBV5-1	once	TGCGCCAGCAGCCAGCAAGGGACTGATTATTCACCCCTCCACTTT	CASSQQGTDYSPLHF
NA	TRBJ1-2	TRBV10-3	NA	TGTGCCATCAGTGAAGACAGAAACTATGGCTACACCTTC	CAISEDRNYGYTF
NA	TRBJ2-7	TRBV3-1/TRBV3-2	NA	TGTGCCAGCAGCCTTGGACGGGGCTCCTACGAGCAGTACTTC	CASSLGRGSYEQYF